The subject of this entry is one T cell receptor beta chain. Its antigen is not identified. CDR3 length: 15 residues. With V trimmed by 2 bases and J by 5 bases, 6 bases remained unmatched. Germline V gene data show CDR1 as MRHNA and CDR2 as SNTAGT. This record comes from a study of cytomegalovirus exposure and HLA in healthy donors. Findings and limits, study-wide: Investigators reported about 160 TCR beta chains as tied to cytomegalovirus. Most sequenced TCRs were rare (though some public TCRs occurred in many donors). Analysis performed later showed TCR beta chains linked to HLA being more clonally expanded than equally common others. Roughly even sequencing depth across donors was the assumption behind the presence/absence analyses.

The PCR employed 60 Vbeta primers together with 13 Jbeta primers. The data were produced by immunoSEQ multiplex PCR, yet TCRdb's version contains in-frame clones alone and is incomplete. The table includes about 140,000 clones, around 80% detected once. What was sequenced was PBMCs. This clonotype originated in a man aged 30 to 45 in good health and CMV-seronegative. V gene TRBV6-4 combines with J gene TRBJ2-1, with 7 bases fitting TRBD1. The CDR3 DNA is TGTGCCAGCAGTGACCACAGACAGGGTAACAATGAGCAGTTCTTC. Its protein product is CASSDHRQGNNEQFF.